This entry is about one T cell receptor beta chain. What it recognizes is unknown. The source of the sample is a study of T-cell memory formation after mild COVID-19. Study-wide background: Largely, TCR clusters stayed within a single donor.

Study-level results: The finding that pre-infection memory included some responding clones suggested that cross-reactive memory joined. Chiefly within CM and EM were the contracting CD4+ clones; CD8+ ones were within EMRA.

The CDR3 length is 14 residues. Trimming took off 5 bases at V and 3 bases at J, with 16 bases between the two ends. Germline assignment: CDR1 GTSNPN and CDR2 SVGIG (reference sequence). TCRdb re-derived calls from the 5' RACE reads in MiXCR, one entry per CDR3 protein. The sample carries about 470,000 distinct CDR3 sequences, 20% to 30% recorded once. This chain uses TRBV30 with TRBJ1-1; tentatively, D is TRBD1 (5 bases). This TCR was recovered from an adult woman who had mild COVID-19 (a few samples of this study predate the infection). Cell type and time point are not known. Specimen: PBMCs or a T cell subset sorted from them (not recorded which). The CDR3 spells CAWARGGVYTEAFF. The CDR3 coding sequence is TGTGCCTGGGCCCGGGGAGGGGTGTACACTGAAGCTTTCTTT.